This is a list of T cell receptor beta chains from one sample in a study of blood T cell repertoires in COVID-19. Here immunoSEQ multiplex PCR was the method, and the copy in TCRdb shows in-frame clones only, minus some. The data show roughly 280,000 clones, roughly 89% seen once. What was sequenced was peripheral blood. The receptors stem from a man aged 50 to 59 with acute or convalescent COVID-19. Each CDR3 is given with its conserved first and last residue. A D gene is named only where the DNA matches it firmly. Clone size appears in some rows only: once, few, many, or a class for an expanded clone.

j_gene: TRBJ1-2
v_gene: TRBV27
abundance: NA
d_gene: NA
CDR3nt: TGTGCCAGCAGTCAGACAGGCTATGGCTACACCTTC
CDR3aa: CASSQTGYGYTF

j_gene: TRBJ1-6
v_gene: TRBV5-1
abundance: NA
d_gene: NA
CDR3nt: TGCGCCAGCAGCTTGGCTACTACATCTAGCTCCTATAATTCACCCCTCCACTTT
CDR3aa: CASSLATTSSSYNSPLHF

j_gene: TRBJ1-1
v_gene: TRBV30
abundance: NA
d_gene: NA
CDR3nt: TGTGCCTGGAGTGTCTTGAACACTGAAGCTTTCTTT
CDR3aa: CAWSVLNTEAFF

j_gene: TRBJ1-1
v_gene: TRBV5-4
abundance: NA
d_gene: NA
CDR3nt: TGTGCCAGCAGCTTGTTCCCCGGGGAGAACACTGAAGCTTTCTTT
CDR3aa: CASSLFPGENTEAFF

j_gene: TRBJ2-7
v_gene: TRBV4-1
abundance: NA
d_gene: NA
CDR3nt: TGCGCCAGCAGCCTCCAAGATCTAACAGGCGCCCGTGGGGAGCAGTACTTC
CDR3aa: CASSLQDLTGARGEQYF

j_gene: TRBJ1-4
v_gene: TRBV5-1
abundance: NA
d_gene: TRBD1
CDR3nt: TGCGCCAGCAGCCCGGGGACAGGGAGGGATGAAAAACTGTTTTTT
CDR3aa: CASSPGTGRDEKLFF

j_gene: TRBJ2-3
v_gene: TRBV7-9
abundance: NA
d_gene: NA
CDR3nt: TGTGCCAGCACCCCCCCGGGACTTGTCACAGATACGCAGTATTTT
CDR3aa: CASTPPGLVTDTQYF

j_gene: TRBJ2-7
v_gene: TRBV5-1
abundance: NA
d_gene: NA
CDR3nt: TGCGCCAGCAGCTTAAGCAGGGGCATACTACCCTACGAGCAGTACTTC
CDR3aa: CASSLSRGILPYEQYF

j_gene: TRBJ1-4
v_gene: TRBV24-1
abundance: NA
d_gene: NA
CDR3nt: TGTGCCACCAGTGATTCACGGGGGTCCGCGGAAAAACTGTTTTTT
CDR3aa: CATSDSRGSAEKLFF

j_gene: TRBJ1-6
v_gene: TRBV19
abundance: NA
d_gene: NA
CDR3nt: TGTGCCAGTAGTATCGGTACAGGTCTCTCACCCCTCCACTTT
CDR3aa: CASSIGTGLSPLHF

j_gene: TRBJ1-2
v_gene: TRBV6-5
abundance: NA
d_gene: TRBD1
CDR3nt: TGTGCCAGCGGAACCGGGACAGGGGATGGCTACACCTTC
CDR3aa: CASGTGTGDGYTF

j_gene: TRBJ2-7
v_gene: TRBV4-1
abundance: NA
d_gene: NA
CDR3nt: TGCGCCAGCAGCCAAGAGGCCAGTCCCCACGAGCAGTACTTC
CDR3aa: CASSQEASPHEQYF

j_gene: TRBJ1-1
v_gene: TRBV6-5
abundance: NA
d_gene: NA
CDR3nt: TGTGCCAGCAGAAAACAGGGTTTACCTGAAGCTTTCTTT
CDR3aa: CASRKQGLPEAFF

j_gene: TRBJ2-3
v_gene: TRBV5-1
abundance: once
d_gene: TRBD2
CDR3nt: TGCGCCAGCAGCTCCGGACTAGCGGCCACCGATACGCAGTATTTT
CDR3aa: CASSSGLAATDTQYF

j_gene: TRBJ1-2
v_gene: TRBV10-2
abundance: NA
d_gene: NA
CDR3nt: TGCGCCAGCAGTGAGTCGACAGGTTCCCTCTATGGCTACACCTTC
CDR3aa: CASSESTGSLYGYTF

j_gene: TRBJ2-5
v_gene: TRBV12-5
abundance: NA
d_gene: TRBD1
CDR3nt: TGTGCTAGTGGTCCGGGACAGCACCAAGAGACCCAGTACTTC
CDR3aa: CASGPGQHQETQYF

j_gene: TRBJ1-5
v_gene: TRBV12-3/TRBV12-4
abundance: NA
d_gene: NA
CDR3nt: TGTGCCAGCAGTTTGTCCCTCAATCAGCCCCAGCATTTT
CDR3aa: CASSLSLNQPQHF

j_gene: TRBJ2-7
v_gene: TRBV5-6
abundance: NA
d_gene: TRBD1
CDR3nt: TGTGCCAGCAGCTCCACAAGGACAGGGGCTTGGGAGCAGTACTTC
CDR3aa: CASSSTRTGAWEQYF

j_gene: TRBJ1-2
v_gene: TRBV6-5
abundance: NA
d_gene: TRBD1
CDR3nt: TGTGCCAGCAGGAGGGCCTTAGGACAGGGAGGTGGCTACACCTTC
CDR3aa: CASRRALGQGGGYTF

j_gene: TRBJ2-5
v_gene: TRBV3-1/TRBV3-2
abundance: NA
d_gene: TRBD1
CDR3nt: TGTGCCAGCAGCCAAGGGTTGACAGGGTTCCAAGAGACCCAGTACTTC
CDR3aa: CASSQGLTGFQETQYF

j_gene: TRBJ2-1
v_gene: TRBV24-1
abundance: NA
d_gene: TRBD2
CDR3nt: TGTGCCACCAGTGATTCCGGGGGGGCCAGGAATGAGCAGTTCTTC
CDR3aa: CATSDSGGARNEQFF

j_gene: TRBJ2-2
v_gene: TRBV5-1
abundance: NA
d_gene: NA
CDR3nt: TGCGCCAGCAGCTTGGCCTGGCCTTACGAGGATTCGAACACCGGGGAGCTGTTTTTT
CDR3aa: CASSLAWPYEDSNTGELFF

j_gene: TRBJ2-4
v_gene: TRBV5-8
abundance: NA
d_gene: TRBD1
CDR3nt: TGTGCCAGCAGCTTACGGACAGGGGGGAAGGGACAGTACTTC
CDR3aa: CASSLRTGGKGQYF

j_gene: TRBJ2-7
v_gene: TRBV12-3/TRBV12-4
abundance: NA
d_gene: NA
CDR3nt: TGTGCCAGCAGGCGGGACAGCGTATCCGAGCAGTACTTC
CDR3aa: CASRRDSVSEQYF

j_gene: TRBJ1-4
v_gene: TRBV10-3
abundance: NA
d_gene: NA
CDR3nt: TGTGCCATCAGCGGGGGAGTGGGAACTAATGAAAAACTGTTTTTT
CDR3aa: CAISGGVGTNEKLFF

j_gene: TRBJ1-2
v_gene: TRBV18
abundance: NA
d_gene: NA
CDR3nt: TGTGCCAGCTCACCGTTGGCAGGGTTGGACTATGGCTACACCTTC
CDR3aa: CASSPLAGLDYGYTF

j_gene: TRBJ1-6
v_gene: TRBV10-1
abundance: NA
d_gene: TRBD1
CDR3nt: TGCGCCAGCAGCAAGGGGGCGAGCTCCTATAATTCACCCCTCCACTTT
CDR3aa: CASSKGASSYNSPLHF

j_gene: TRBJ2-1
v_gene: TRBV12-3/TRBV12-4
abundance: NA
d_gene: NA
CDR3nt: TGTGCCAGCAGCTATGACAGGTACAATGAGCAGTTCTTC
CDR3aa: CASSYDRYNEQFF

j_gene: TRBJ1-2
v_gene: TRBV7-6
abundance: NA
d_gene: NA
CDR3nt: TGTGCCAGCAGCTTAGCCACATACCATAAGAACTATGGCTACACCTTC
CDR3aa: CASSLATYHKNYGYTF

j_gene: TRBJ2-7
v_gene: TRBV3-1/TRBV3-2
abundance: NA
d_gene: NA
CDR3nt: TGTGCCAGCAGCCAAGGGGGACTCCTCCGCTCCTACGAGCAGTACTTC
CDR3aa: CASSQGGLLRSYEQYF

j_gene: TRBJ1-4
v_gene: TRBV21-1
abundance: NA
d_gene: NA
CDR3nt: TGTGCCAGCAGCAAAGACGCAGGACAGGCAACTAATGAAAAACTGTTTTTT
CDR3aa: CASSKDAGQATNEKLFF

j_gene: TRBJ2-7
v_gene: TRBV5-1
abundance: NA
d_gene: NA
CDR3nt: TGCGCCAGCCCACTAGACAGGACGGCCTACGAGCAGTACTTC
CDR3aa: CASPLDRTAYEQYF

j_gene: TRBJ1-1
v_gene: TRBV29-1
abundance: NA
d_gene: TRBD1
CDR3nt: TGCAGCGGTCGACAGGGGTTCGGGGGAGGAGAAGCTTTCTTT
CDR3aa: CSGRQGFGGGEAFF

j_gene: TRBJ1-2
v_gene: TRBV10-3
abundance: NA
d_gene: NA
CDR3nt: TGTGCCATCAGCCCCATGGGGGGGGCCGGTGGCTACACCTTC
CDR3aa: CAISPMGGAGGYTF

j_gene: TRBJ1-3
v_gene: TRBV5-1
abundance: NA
d_gene: NA
CDR3nt: TGCGCCAGCAGCTTGGATGCAGGCTTAAGCTCTGGAAACACCATATATTTT
CDR3aa: CASSLDAGLSSGNTIYF

j_gene: TRBJ1-6
v_gene: TRBV5-1
abundance: NA
d_gene: NA
CDR3nt: TGCGCCAGCAGCTTGGTCGCAGGGTCTAATTCACCCCTCCACTTT
CDR3aa: CASSLVAGSNSPLHF

j_gene: TRBJ1-2
v_gene: TRBV27
abundance: NA
d_gene: NA
CDR3nt: TGTGCCAGCACCAAAAACTTTCCCCTAAACTATGGCTACACCTTC
CDR3aa: CASTKNFPLNYGYTF

j_gene: TRBJ1-2
v_gene: TRBV5-1
abundance: NA
d_gene: TRBD1
CDR3nt: TGCGCCAGCAGCAGCGGACAGGGAAGCTACACCTTC
CDR3aa: CASSSGQGSYTF

j_gene: TRBJ2-1
v_gene: TRBV12-3/TRBV12-4
abundance: once
d_gene: TRBD1
CDR3nt: TGTGCCAGCAGCCGAGGGACAGGCGAGCAGTTCTTC
CDR3aa: CASSRGTGEQFF

j_gene: TRBJ1-4
v_gene: TRBV25-1
abundance: NA
d_gene: NA
CDR3nt: TGTGCCAGCAGTGAGACGGGGTACCGCAATGAAAAACTGTTTTTT
CDR3aa: CASSETGYRNEKLFF

j_gene: TRBJ1-2
v_gene: TRBV15
abundance: NA
d_gene: NA
CDR3nt: TGTGCCACCAGCAGAGATGGAGGGGTACGGGGCTACACCTTC
CDR3aa: CATSRDGGVRGYTF

j_gene: TRBJ1-2
v_gene: TRBV20-1
abundance: NA
d_gene: NA
CDR3nt: TGCAGTGCCCCATCGGGTGGGGGCTACACCTTC
CDR3aa: CSAPSGGGYTF

j_gene: TRBJ2-5
v_gene: TRBV20-1
abundance: NA
d_gene: NA
CDR3nt: TGCAGTGCGAGTAGGACAGCCCAAGAGACCCAGTACTTC
CDR3aa: CSASRTAQETQYF

j_gene: TRBJ1-1
v_gene: TRBV16
abundance: NA
d_gene: NA
CDR3nt: TGTGCCAGCAGCCCCTCGGAGGACCTTAACACTGAAGCTTTCTTT
CDR3aa: CASSPSEDLNTEAFF

j_gene: TRBJ2-7
v_gene: TRBV9
abundance: NA
d_gene: TRBD1
CDR3nt: TGTGCCAGCAGCGACCGGGACAGCACCTACGAGCAGTACTTC
CDR3aa: CASSDRDSTYEQYF

j_gene: TRBJ2-5
v_gene: TRBV5-4
abundance: NA
d_gene: TRBD1
CDR3nt: TGTGCCAGCAGCTTGGGTGGGACAGGGGGAAGAGAAGGCCAGTACTTC
CDR3aa: CASSLGGTGGREGQYF

j_gene: TRBJ1-2
v_gene: TRBV29-1
abundance: NA
d_gene: NA
CDR3nt: TGCAGCGTTCGGGAGGGACCCTATGGCTACACCTTC
CDR3aa: CSVREGPYGYTF

j_gene: TRBJ1-5
v_gene: TRBV15
abundance: NA
d_gene: TRBD1
CDR3nt: TGTGCCACCAGCAGAGGGAAGGGGCAGGGGGCAACAAATCAGCCCCAGCATTTT
CDR3aa: CATSRGKGQGATNQPQHF